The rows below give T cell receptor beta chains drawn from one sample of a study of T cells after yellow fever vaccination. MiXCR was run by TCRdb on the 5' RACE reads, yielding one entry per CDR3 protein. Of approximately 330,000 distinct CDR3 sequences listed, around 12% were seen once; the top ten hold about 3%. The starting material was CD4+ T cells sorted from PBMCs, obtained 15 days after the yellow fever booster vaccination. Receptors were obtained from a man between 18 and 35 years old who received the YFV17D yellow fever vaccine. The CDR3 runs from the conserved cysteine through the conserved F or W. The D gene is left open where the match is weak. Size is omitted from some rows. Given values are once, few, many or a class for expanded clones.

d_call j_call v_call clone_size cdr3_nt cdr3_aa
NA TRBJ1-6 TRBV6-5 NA TGTGCCAGCAGTTACATTGTCGGCTATAATTCACCCCTCCACTTT CASSYIVGYNSPLHF
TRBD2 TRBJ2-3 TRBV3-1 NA TGTGCCAGCAGCCAACGTGGACTAGCGGGGGGGGACGAACAGTATTTT CASSQRGLAGGDEQYF
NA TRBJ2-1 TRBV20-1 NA TGCAGTGAAAGGGGTGATGAGCAGTTCTTC CSERGDEQFF
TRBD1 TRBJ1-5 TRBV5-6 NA TGTGCCAGCAGCTCCTCGGACAGGGACAGCAATCAGCCCCAGCATTTT CASSSSDRDSNQPQHF
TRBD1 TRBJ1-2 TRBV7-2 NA TGTGCCAGCAGCTACAACAGGGGTAACTATGGCTACACCTTC CASSYNRGNYGYTF
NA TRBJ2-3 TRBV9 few TGTGCCAGCAGCGTAGTGGGGGGGGCCGGAGATACGCAGTATTTT CASSVVGGAGDTQYF
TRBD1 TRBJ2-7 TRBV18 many TGTGCCAGCTCATCCGGGACAGGGAGCTACGAGCAGTACTTC CASSSGTGSYEQYF
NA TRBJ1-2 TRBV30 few TGTGCCTGGACCCCGGGAGGGTATGGCTACACCTTC CAWTPGGYGYTF
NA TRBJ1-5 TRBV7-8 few TGTGCCAGCAGCTTAGTAGGGGCGGGGGTACGGCAGCCCCAGCATTTT CASSLVGAGVRQPQHF
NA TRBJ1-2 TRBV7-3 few TGTGCCAGCAGCTTACCTTCGACGGTTATTGATGGCTACACCTTC CASSLPSTVIDGYTF
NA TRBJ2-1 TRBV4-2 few TGTGCCAGCAAACGAGGAGGGGACAATGAGCAGTTCTTC CASKRGGDNEQFF
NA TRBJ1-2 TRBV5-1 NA TGCGCCAGCAGCACCAGGACGGGGCACTATGGCTACACCTTC CASSTRTGHYGYTF
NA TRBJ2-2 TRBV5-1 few TGCGCCAGCAGCTTGGGGGCAGGGTTTTCGACCGGGGAGCTGTTTTTT CASSLGAGFSTGELFF
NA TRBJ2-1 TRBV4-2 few TGTGCCAGCAGCCAAGAGCTGGGGACGGGGAGGAATGAGCAGTTCTTC CASSQELGTGRNEQFF
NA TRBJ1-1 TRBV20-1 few TGCAGTGCTAGAGATGAGAGGGGAAGCACTGAAGCTTTCTTT CSARDERGSTEAFF
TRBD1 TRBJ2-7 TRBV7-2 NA TGTGCCAGCAGCCTGACAGGGGGTTATGTGGGCGAGCAGTACTTC CASSLTGGYVGEQYF
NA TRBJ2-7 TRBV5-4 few TGTGCCAGCAGGTTGCTTGGGGACACGTACGAGCAGTACTTC CASRLLGDTYEQYF
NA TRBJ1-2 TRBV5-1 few TGCGCCAGCCAACGTGACGGACGCTTAGATGGCTACACCTTC CASQRDGRLDGYTF
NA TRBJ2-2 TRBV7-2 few TGTGCCAGCAGCTCATCCGCGAACACCGGGGAGCTGTTTTTT CASSSSANTGELFF
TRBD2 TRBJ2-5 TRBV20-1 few TGCAGTGCCCCACACGCCAGCGGGGACCAAGAGACCCAGTACTTC CSAPHASGDQETQYF
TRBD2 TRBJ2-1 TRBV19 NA TGTGCCAGTAGTTCCTCCGGGACTATCATTAGTGAGCAGTTCTTC CASSSSGTIISEQFF
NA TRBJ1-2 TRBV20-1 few TGCAGTGCTCCCGACAGGTGGAATGGCTACACCTTC CSAPDRWNGYTF
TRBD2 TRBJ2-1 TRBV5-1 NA TGCGCCAGCAGCTTAACAGCGGGGGGGCTCAATGAGCAGTTCTTC CASSLTAGGLNEQFF
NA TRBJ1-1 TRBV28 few TGTGCCAGCAGTTTAGCGAACGGGGCCACTGAAGCTTTCTTT CASSLANGATEAFF
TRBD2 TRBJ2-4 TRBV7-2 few TGTGCCAGCAGCCCGCCGGGGACTAGCCGAGCCAAAAACATTCAGTACTTC CASSPPGTSRAKNIQYF
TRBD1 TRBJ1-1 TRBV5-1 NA TGCGCCAGCAGCCACGGGACAGGGGGGACTGAAGCTTTCTTT CASSHGTGGTEAFF
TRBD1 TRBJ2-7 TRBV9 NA TGTGCCAGCAGCGACCAGACAGGGGTCGACAACGAGCAGTACTTC CASSDQTGVDNEQYF
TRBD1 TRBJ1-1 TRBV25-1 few TGTGCCAGCAGTGAATGGCAGGGGGCGAACACTGAAGCTTTCTTT CASSEWQGANTEAFF
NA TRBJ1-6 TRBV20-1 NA TGCAGTGCTAGAGAGGAGTTGAGCTCCTATAATTCACCCCTCCACTTT CSAREELSSYNSPLHF
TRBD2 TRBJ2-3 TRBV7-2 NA TGTGCCAGCAGCTTAAATGTCGGGGGGGCAGATACGCAGTATTTT CASSLNVGGADTQYF
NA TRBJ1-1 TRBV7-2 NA TGTGCCAGCAGCCCCGGACCCTTAAGGGAAGCTTTCTTT CASSPGPLREAFF
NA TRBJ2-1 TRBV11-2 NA TGTGCCAGCAGCTTTTTGGGGGCCGGGTTTTACAATGAGCAGTTCTTC CASSFLGAGFYNEQFF
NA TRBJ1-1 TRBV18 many TGTGCCAGCTCACCCATATCAGGGGACACTGAAGCTTTCTTT CASSPISGDTEAFF
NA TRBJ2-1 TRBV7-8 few TGTGCCAGCAGACCGCGGAGGGGAATGGGGCAGTTCTTC CASRPRRGMGQFF
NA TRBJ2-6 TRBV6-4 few TGTGCCAGCGACCTTGAGGGTTGCCCTGGGGCCAACGTCCTGACTTTC CASDLEGCPGANVLTF
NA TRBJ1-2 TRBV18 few TGTGCCAGCTCACTCGACAACGCCTATGGCTACACCTTC CASSLDNAYGYTF
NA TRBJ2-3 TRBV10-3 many TGTGCCATCAGCACGGGGAGCTTTGATACGCAGTATTTT CAISTGSFDTQYF